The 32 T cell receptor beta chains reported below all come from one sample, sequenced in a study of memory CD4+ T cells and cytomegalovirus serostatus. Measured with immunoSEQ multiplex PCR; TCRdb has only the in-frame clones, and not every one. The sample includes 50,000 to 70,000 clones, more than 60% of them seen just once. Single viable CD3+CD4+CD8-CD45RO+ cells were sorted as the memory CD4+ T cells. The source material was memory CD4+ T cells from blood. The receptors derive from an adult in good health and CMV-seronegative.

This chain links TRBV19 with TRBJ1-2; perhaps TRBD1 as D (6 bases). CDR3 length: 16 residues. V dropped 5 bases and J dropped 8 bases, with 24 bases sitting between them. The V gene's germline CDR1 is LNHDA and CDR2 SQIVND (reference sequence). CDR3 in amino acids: CASSSVGGPGARGYTF. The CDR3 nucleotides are TGTGCCAGTAGTTCCGTCGGGGGCCCGGGGGCGAGAGGCTACACCTTC.

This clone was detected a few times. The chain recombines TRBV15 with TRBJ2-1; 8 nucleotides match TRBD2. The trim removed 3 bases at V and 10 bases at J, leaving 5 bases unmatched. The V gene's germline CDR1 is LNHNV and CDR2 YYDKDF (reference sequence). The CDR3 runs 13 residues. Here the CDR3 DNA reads TGTGCCACCAGCAGGGATAGCGGGACAGAGCAGTTCTTC. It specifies CATSRDSGTEQFF.

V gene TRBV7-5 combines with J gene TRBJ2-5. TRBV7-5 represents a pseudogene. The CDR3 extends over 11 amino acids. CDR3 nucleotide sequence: TGTGCCACCCAGCTAACAGAGACCCAGTACTTC. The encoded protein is CATQLTETQYF.

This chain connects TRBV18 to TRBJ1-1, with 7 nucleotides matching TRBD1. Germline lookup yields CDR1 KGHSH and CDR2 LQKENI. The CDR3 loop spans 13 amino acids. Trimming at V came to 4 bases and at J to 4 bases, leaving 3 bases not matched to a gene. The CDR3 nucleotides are TGTGCCAGCTCACAAAACAGGGGCACTGAAGCTTTCTTT. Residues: CASSQNRGTEAFF.

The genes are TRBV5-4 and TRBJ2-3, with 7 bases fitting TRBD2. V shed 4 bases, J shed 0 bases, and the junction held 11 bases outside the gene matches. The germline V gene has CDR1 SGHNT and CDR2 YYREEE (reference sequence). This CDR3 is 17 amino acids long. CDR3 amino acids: CASSPAAGTTSTDTQYF. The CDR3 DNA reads TGTGCCAGCAGCCCCGCGGCCGGGACTACTAGCACAGATACGCAGTATTTT. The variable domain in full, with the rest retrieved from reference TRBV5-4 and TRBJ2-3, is ETGVTQSPTHLIKTRGQQVTLRCSSQSGHNTVSWYQQALGQGPQFIFQYYREEENGRGNFPPRFSGLQFPNYSSELNVNALELDDSALYLCASSPAAGTTSTDTQYFGPGTRLTVL.

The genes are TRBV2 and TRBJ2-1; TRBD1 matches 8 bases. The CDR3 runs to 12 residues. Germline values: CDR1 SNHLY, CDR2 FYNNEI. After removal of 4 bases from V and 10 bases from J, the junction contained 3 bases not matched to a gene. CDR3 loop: CASSAGGEEQFF. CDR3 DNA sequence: TGTGCCAGCAGTGCAGGGGGCGAGGAGCAGTTCTTC. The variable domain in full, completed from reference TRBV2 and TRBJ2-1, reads EPEVTQTPSHQVTQMGQEVILRCVPISNHLYFYWYRQILGQKVEFLVSFYNNEISEKSEIFDDQFSVERPDGSNFTLKIRSTKLEDSAMYFCASSAGGEEQFFGPGTRLTVL.

The DNA for the CDR3 is TGTGCCACCAGCAGGGGACTAGTTCTGGACGAGCAGTACTTC. It codes for CATSRGLVLDEQYF. The rearrangement uses TRBV15 and TRBJ2-7, with 8 bases lining up with TRBD2. The CDR3 has 14 amino acids. Losses at the gene ends were 3 bases for V and 5 bases for J; bases not matched to a gene: 6. The V gene's germline CDR1 is LNHNV and CDR2 YYDKDF (reference sequence).

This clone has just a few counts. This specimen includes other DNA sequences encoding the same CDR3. CDR3 amino acids: CASSVGSGDQETQYF. In DNA form, the CDR3 reads TGTGCCAGCAGCGTAGGTAGCGGGGATCAAGAGACCCAGTACTTC. The rearrangement joins TRBV9 to TRBJ2-5; TRBD2 aligns across 8 bases. The CDR3 contains 15 residues. Germline V gives CDR1 SGDLS, CDR2 YYNGEE. V was pared by 0 bases and J by 2 bases, with 3 bases of the junction left unmatched.

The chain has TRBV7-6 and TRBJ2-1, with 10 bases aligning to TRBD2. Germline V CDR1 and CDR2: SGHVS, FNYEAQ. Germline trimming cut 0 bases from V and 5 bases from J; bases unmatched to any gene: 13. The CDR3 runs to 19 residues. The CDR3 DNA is TGTGCCAGCAGCTTAGCAGTTAGCGGGGGGTCGGGACGGGACAATGAGCAGTTCTTC. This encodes CASSLAVSGGSGRDNEQFF.

As DNA, the CDR3 is TGTGCCAGCAGCTTAGCTCCGGGAGCTCAGCCCCAGCATTTT. Its protein is CASSLAPGAQPQHF. The chain employs TRBV7-9 and TRBJ1-5, with D unresolved. The ends were cut back, 0 bases at V and 6 bases at J, with 9 bases in the middle. The CDR3 runs to 14 residues. Germline V CDR1 and CDR2: SEHNR, FQNEAQ (reference sequence).

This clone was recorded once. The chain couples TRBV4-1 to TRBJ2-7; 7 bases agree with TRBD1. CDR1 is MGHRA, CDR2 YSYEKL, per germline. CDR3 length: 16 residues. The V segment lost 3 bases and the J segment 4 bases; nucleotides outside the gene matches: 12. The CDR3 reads CASSQPTRGGVYEQYF. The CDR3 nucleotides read TGCGCCAGCAGCCAGCCGACTCGAGGGGGCGTATACGAGCAGTACTTC.

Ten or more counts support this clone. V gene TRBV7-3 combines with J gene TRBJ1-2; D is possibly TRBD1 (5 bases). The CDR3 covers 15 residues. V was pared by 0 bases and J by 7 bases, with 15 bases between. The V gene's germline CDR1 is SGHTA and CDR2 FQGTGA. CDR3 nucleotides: TGTGCCAGCAGCTTAACCCCCAGGGTCAACGGTGGCTACACCTTC. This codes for CASSLTPRVNGGYTF.

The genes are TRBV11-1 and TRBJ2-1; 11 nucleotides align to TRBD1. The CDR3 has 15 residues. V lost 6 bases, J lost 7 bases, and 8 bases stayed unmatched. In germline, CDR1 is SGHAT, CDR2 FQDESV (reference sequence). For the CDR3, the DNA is TGTGCCAGCAGACGCGGGGGACAGGGGGGGAATGAGCAGTTCTTC. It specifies CASRRGGQGGNEQFF.

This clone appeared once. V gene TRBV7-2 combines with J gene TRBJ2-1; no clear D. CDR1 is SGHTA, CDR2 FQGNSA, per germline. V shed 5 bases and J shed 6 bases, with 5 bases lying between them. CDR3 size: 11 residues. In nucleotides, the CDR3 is TGTGCCAGCAGCCTACGCAATGAGCAGTTCTTC. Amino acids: CASSLRNEQFF.

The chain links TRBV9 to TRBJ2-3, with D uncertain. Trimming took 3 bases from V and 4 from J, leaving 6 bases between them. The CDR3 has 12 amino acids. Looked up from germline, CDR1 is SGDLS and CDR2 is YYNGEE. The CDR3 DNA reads TGTGCCAGCAGCGCCCAGTCAGATACGCAGTATTTT. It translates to CASSAQSDTQYF.

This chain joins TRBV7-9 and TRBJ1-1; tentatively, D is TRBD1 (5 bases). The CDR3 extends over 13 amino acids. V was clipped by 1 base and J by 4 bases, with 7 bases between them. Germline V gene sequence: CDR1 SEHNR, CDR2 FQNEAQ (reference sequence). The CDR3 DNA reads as TGTGCCAGCAGCTTAGAAAGGGGCACTGAAGCTTTCTTT. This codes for CASSLERGTEAFF.

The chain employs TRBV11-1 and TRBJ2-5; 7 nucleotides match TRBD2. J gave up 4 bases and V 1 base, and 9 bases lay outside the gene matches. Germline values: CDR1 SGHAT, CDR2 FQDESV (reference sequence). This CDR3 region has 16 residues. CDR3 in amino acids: CASSLGSGVAGETQYF. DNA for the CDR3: TGTGCCAGCAGCTTAGGCAGTGGAGTAGCGGGAGAGACCCAGTACTTC.

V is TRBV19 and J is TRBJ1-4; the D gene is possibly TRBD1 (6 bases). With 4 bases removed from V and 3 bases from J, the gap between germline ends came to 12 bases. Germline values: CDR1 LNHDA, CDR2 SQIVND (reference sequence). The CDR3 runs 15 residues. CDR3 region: CASSTVQGPNEKLFF. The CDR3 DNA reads TGTGCCAGTAGTACCGTACAGGGACCTAATGAAAAACTGTTTTTT.

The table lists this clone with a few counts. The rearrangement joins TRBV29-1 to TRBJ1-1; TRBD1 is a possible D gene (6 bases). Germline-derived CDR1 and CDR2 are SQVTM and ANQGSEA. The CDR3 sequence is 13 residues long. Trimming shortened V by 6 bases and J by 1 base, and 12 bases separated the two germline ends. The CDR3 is CSVRQVGNTEAFF. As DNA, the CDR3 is TGCAGCGTCCGACAGGTGGGGAACACTGAAGCTTTCTTT.

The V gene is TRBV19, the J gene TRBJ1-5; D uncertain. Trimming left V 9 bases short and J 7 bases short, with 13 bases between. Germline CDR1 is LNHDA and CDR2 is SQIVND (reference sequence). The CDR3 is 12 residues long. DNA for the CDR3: TGTGCCAGCTCGGTACGTGGGCAGCCCCAGCATTTT. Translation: CASSVRGQPQHF.

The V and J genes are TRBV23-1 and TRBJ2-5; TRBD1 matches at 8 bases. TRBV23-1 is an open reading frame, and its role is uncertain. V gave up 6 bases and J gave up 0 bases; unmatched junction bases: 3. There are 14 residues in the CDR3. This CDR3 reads CASSSRGHQETQYF. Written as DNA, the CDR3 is TGCGCCAGCAGCTCCAGGGGGCACCAAGAGACCCAGTACTTC.

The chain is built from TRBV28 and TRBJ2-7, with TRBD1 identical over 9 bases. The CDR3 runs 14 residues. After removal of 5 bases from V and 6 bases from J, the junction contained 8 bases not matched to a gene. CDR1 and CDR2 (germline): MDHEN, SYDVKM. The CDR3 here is CASSLWDRVGEQYF. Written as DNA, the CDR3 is TGTGCCAGCAGTCTCTGGGACAGGGTGGGCGAGCAGTACTTC. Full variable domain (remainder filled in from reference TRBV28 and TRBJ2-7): DVKVTQSSRYLVKRTGEKVFLECVQDMDHENMFWYRQDPGLGLRLIYFSYDVKMKEKGDIPEGYSVSREKKERFSLILESASTNQTSMYLCASSLWDRVGEQYFGPGTRLTVT.

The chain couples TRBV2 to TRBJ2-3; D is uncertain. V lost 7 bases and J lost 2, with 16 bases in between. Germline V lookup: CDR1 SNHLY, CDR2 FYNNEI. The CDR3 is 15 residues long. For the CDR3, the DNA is TGTGCCAGCAAATTAGTAGGGCTGTTCACAGATACGCAGTATTTT. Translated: CASKLVGLFTDTQYF.

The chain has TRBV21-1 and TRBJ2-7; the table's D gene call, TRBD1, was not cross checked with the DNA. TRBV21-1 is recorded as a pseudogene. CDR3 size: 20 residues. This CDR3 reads CASSKAGSHRPTSPSYEQYF. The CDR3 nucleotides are TGTGCCAGCAGCAAAGCGGGCAGTCACAGGCCTACCTCCCCCTCCTACGAGCAGTACTTC.

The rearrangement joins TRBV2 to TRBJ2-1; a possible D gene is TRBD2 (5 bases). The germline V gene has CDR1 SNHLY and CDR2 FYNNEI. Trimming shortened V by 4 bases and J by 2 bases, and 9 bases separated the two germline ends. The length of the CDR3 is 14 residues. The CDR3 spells CASSGSAAYNEQFF. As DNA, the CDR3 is TGTGCCAGCAGTGGGTCAGCGGCCTACAATGAGCAGTTCTTC.

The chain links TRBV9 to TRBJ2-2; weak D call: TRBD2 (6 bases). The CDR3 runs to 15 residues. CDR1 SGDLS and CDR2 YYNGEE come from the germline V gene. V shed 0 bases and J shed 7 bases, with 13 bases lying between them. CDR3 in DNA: TGTGCCAGCAGCGTAGCTGGAGGGGTGGGCGGGGAGCTGTTTTTT. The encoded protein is CASSVAGGVGGELFF.

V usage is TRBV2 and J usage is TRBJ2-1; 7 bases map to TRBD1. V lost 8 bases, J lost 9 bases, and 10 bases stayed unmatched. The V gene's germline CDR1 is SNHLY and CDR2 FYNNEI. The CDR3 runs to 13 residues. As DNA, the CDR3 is TGTGCCAGCTGCGACAGGGAAGGGTCTGAGCAGTTCTTC. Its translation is CASCDREGSEQFF.

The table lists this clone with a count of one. CDR3 loop: CASSMGTDNSPLHF. The CDR3 nucleotides are TGTGCCAGTAGTATGGGGACAGATAATTCACCCCTCCACTTT. The J gene is TRBJ1-6, the V gene TRBV19; 7 nucleotides line up with TRBD1. Trimming cost V 3 bases and J 5 bases; bases outside gene matches: 1. Germline V gene sequence: CDR1 LNHDA, CDR2 SQIVND (reference sequence). The CDR3 sequence is 14 residues long.

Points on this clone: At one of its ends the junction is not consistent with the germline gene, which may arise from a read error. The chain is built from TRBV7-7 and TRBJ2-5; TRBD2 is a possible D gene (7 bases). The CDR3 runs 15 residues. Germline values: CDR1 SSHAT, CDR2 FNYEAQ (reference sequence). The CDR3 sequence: CASSLAGGTQETQYF. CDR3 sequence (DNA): TGTGCTAGCAGCTTAGCCGGGGGGACACAAGAGACCCAGTACTTC.

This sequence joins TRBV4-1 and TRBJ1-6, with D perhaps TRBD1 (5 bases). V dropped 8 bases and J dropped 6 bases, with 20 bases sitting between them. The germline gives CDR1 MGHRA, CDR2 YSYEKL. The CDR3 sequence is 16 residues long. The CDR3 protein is CASGGLDGNPNSPLHF. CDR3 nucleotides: TGCGCCAGCGGGGGACTCGACGGTAATCCTAATTCACCCCTCCACTTT.

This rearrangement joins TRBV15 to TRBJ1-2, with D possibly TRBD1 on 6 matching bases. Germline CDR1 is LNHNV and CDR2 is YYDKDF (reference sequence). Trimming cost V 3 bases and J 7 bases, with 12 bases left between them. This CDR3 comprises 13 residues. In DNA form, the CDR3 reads TGTGCCACCAGCAGCGGGACACCGGCTGGCTACACCTTC. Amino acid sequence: CATSSGTPAGYTF.

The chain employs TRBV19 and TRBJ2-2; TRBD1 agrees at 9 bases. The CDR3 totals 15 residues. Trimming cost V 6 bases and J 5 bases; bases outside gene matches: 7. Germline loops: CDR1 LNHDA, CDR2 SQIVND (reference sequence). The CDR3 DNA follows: TGTGCCAGTAGACAGGGGGCTAAGAGAACCGGGGAGCTGTTTTTT. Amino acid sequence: CASRQGAKRTGELFF.